The 10 T cell receptor beta chains below all came from one sample that was sequenced in a study of low-dose radiotherapy and immunotherapy resistance in tumors. Time point noted: after trial treatment. Stated treatment: LDRT plus nivolumab, ipilimumab, low-dose cyclophosphamide and aspirin (RACIN trial). Alpha and beta chains were covered, as first-strand cDNA relied on TRAV- and TRBV-specific primers. Amplification, which lasted 20 PCR cycles, used a constant-region primer and V-primer adapter to amplify TCRs. TCRdb processed the reads anew with MiXCR; each CDR3 protein has one entry. The sample has about 84,000 distinct CDR3 sequences, around 17% seen once. The sequenced sample was PBMCs, obtained after low-dose radiotherapy plus immunotherapy. The origin of the receptors is a male donor with prostate cancer.

Note on this clonotype: A far larger clone is one base from this, pointing to a likely read error. The rearrangement joins TRBV5-3 to TRBJ2-3; 7 nucleotides align to TRBD1. TRBV5-3 is an open reading frame, and its role is uncertain. CDR3 length: 14 amino acids. Losses at the gene ends were 8 bases for V and 4 bases for J; bases not matched to a gene: 10. This chain's CDR3 is CASGPRDSPDTQYF. DNA for the CDR3: TGTGCCAGCGGCCCCCGGGACAGCCCAGATACGCAGTATTTT.

This clonotype was detected once. One base separates it from a far larger clone, so it is likely a read error. The chain has TRBV7-9 and TRBJ2-7; TRBD1 aligns across 10 bases. Trimming took 2 bases from V and 7 from J; bases not matched to a gene: 11. This CDR3 spans 16 amino acids. Germline CDR1 SEHNR, CDR2 FQNEAQ (reference sequence). This CDR3 reads CASSLRTGTGANEQYF. CDR3 nucleotide sequence: TGTGCCAGCAGCTTAAGGACCGGGACAGGGGCCAATGAGCAGTACTTC.

In its sample, this clonotype was seen many times. The rearrangement uses TRBV12-3 or TRBV12-4 and TRBJ2-5; tentatively, D is TRBD2 (5 bases). Trimming left V 1 base short and J 4 bases short, with 13 bases between. The CDR3 is made up of 15 amino acids. The CDR3 bases are TGTGCCAGCAGTTTAGGCCTAGCTGGTGGAGAGACCCAGTACTTC. This encodes CASSLGLAGGETQYF.

This clonotype was counted ten times or more. The chain uses TRBV29-1 and TRBJ2-7, with 9 bases fitting TRBD1. CDR3 length equals 14 residues. Germline loops: CDR1 SQVTM, CDR2 ANQGSEA. Losses at the gene ends were 5 bases for V and 6 bases for J; bases not matched to a gene: 11. CDR3 DNA sequence: TGCAGCGTTCTAGACCGGGACAGGGAGGCCGAGCAGTACTTC. Encoded protein: CSVLDRDREAEQYF.

This clonotype has a count of ten or more. The V and J genes are TRBV28 and TRBJ2-1, with 7 bases fitting TRBD2. V lost 2 bases and J lost 4; bases outside the gene matches: 8. The germline gives CDR1 MDHEN, CDR2 SYDVKM. The CDR3 spans 16 residues. CDR3 amino acids: CASSLGREGPYNEQFF. DNA for the CDR3: TGTGCCAGCAGTTTAGGGAGGGAGGGCCCGTACAATGAGCAGTTCTTC.

Turning to this clonotype: This likely reflects a read error, since a far larger clone is one base away. The chain links TRBV5-1 to TRBJ2-7; 8 bases line up with TRBD1. Trimming took 4 bases from V and 7 from J; bases not matched to a gene: 16. Germline lookup yields CDR1 SGHRS and CDR2 YFSETQ. The CDR3 has 16 amino acids. Here the CDR3 DNA reads TGCGCCAGCAGCGCCGGACAGGGAGGCCGCTACAATGAGCAGTACTTC. The encoded protein is CASSAGQGGRYNEQYF.

As to this clonotype: This probably arose from a read error, given a far larger clone one base away. The V gene is TRBV7-2, the J gene TRBJ1-1, with D uncertain. The CDR3 totals 14 residues. V was cut by 8 bases and J by 4 bases, with 17 bases left in between. Germline-derived CDR1 and CDR2 are SGHTA and FQGNSA. CDR3 DNA sequence: TGTGCCAGCCTCCAGGAGGGTCTGGGCACTGAAGCTTTCTTT. Amino acids: CASLQEGLGTEAFF. Combining the CDR3 with reference TRBV7-2 and TRBJ1-1 gives the whole variable domain GAGVSQSPSNKVTEKGKDVELRCDPISGHTALYWYRQSLGQGLEFLIYFQGNSAPDKSGLPSDRFSAERTGGSVSTLTIQRTQQEDSAVYLCASLQEGLGTEAFFGQGTRLTVV.

This clonotype was seen ten or more times. V is TRBV7-9 and J is TRBJ2-1; D is undetermined. The CDR3 contains 13 residues. CDR1 is SEHNR, CDR2 FQNEAQ, per germline (reference sequence). Between the trimmed V and J ends, which lost 1 base and 3 bases, there was a span of 4 bases. The CDR3 DNA sequence: TGTGCCAGCAGCTTAGGAGACTACAATGAGCAGTTCTTC. It translates to CASSLGDYNEQFF.

This clonotype showed up many times. The chain carries TRBV19 and TRBJ2-5; TRBD1 aligns across 8 bases. The CDR3 contains 16 residues. Germline values: CDR1 LNHDA, CDR2 SQIVND (reference sequence). Germline trimming cut 7 bases from V and 4 bases from J; bases unmatched to any gene: 14. The CDR3 spells CASTSQGAGARETQYF. DNA of the CDR3: TGTGCCAGTACCTCCCAGGGGGCCGGAGCAAGAGAGACCCAGTACTTC.

In nucleotides, the CDR3 is TGTGCCAGCAGGTCTGGGACAGGGGAGGATACGCAGTATTTT. Translation gives CASRSGTGEDTQYF. The chain carries TRBV2 and TRBJ2-3; TRBD1 matches 10 bases. Losses at the gene ends were 6 bases for V and 6 bases for J; bases not matched to a gene: 6. The CDR3 is made up of 14 amino acids. CDR1 is SNHLY, CDR2 FYNNEI, per germline.